The clone carrying this T cell receptor beta chain was found many times. The data belong to a study of T cells in Graves' hyperthyroidism and ophthalmopathy. It was RNA transcripts that yielded the amplified TCR beta CDR3 regions. An initial round of RT-PCR targeting the TCR CDR3 relied on the HTBI primer set. TCRdb reprocessed the multiplex PCR reads with MiXCR, giving one entry per CDR3 protein. The profile covers a few hundred thousand distinct CDR3 sequences, with less than 20% appearing a single time and 40% taken by the ten largest. CDR1 is SGHTA and CDR2 is FQGTGA in the germline V gene. This CDR3 is built from 14 residues. Trimming removed 2 bases at V and 4 bases at J, with 11 bases between.

The source material was blood. The chain recombines TRBV7-3 with TRBJ1-2, with a weak D call TRBD1 (5 bases). The receptor was isolated from a man between 18 and 29 years old with Graves' ophthalmopathy. The DNA for the CDR3 is TGTGCCAGCAGCTTAGCCCCAGGGCGCTATGGCTACACCTTC. The encoded protein is CASSLAPGRYGYTF.